The 10 T cell receptor beta chains in this list originate from one sample, sequenced in a study of vaccination and CD4 T cells after COVID-19. Their antigens remain unidentified. Cultured CD4+ T cells had their DNA profiled by the Oncomine TCR Beta short-read assay. TCRdb reprocessed the PCR reads via MiXCR and lists one record per CDR3 protein. The sample contains 17,000 or so distinct CDR3 sequences, about 46% of which appear only once. Indicated treatment: roughly nine-day PBMC culture with coronavirus spike peptide pools or control peptides (ViraFEST assay). The material was CD4+ T cells from blood, cultured in vitro, obtained after SARS-CoV-2 vaccination. Source of these receptors: a human donor who had recovered from COVID-19.

Only a few counts were recorded for this clonotype. This chain joins TRBV19 and TRBJ1-3; perhaps TRBD1 as D (6 bases). CDR3 length: 15 residues. The V end lost 7 bases, the J end lost 4 bases, and 17 bases lay between the germline ends. The germline V gene encodes CDR1 LNHDA and CDR2 SQIVND (reference sequence). CDR3 in DNA: TGTGCCAGTACCCCCTGGGGGGCCTCAGGAAACACCATATATTTT. Its translation is CASTPWGASGNTIYF.

The J gene is TRBJ1-2, the V gene TRBV2; D is unclear. Germline CDR1 is SNHLY and CDR2 is FYNNEI. Trimming took off 4 bases at V and 5 bases at J, with 14 bases between the two ends. This CDR3 is built from 14 residues. For the CDR3, the DNA is TGTGCCAGCAGTGTTCGGTGGAGCGATTATGGCTACACCTTC. Its protein product is CASSVRWSDYGYTF. Using reference TRBV2 and TRBJ1-2 for the parts outside the CDR3, the full variable domain is EPEVTQTPSHQVTQMGQEVILRCVPISNHLYFYWYRQILGQKVEFLVSFYNNEISEKSEIFDDQFSVERPDGSNFTLKIRSTKLEDSAMYFCASSVRWSDYGYTFGSGTRLTVV.

Judged by abundance, this clonotype is medium-sized. The rearrangement joins TRBV20-1 to TRBJ2-2; D might be TRBD1 (6 bases). The ends were cut back, 6 bases at V and 4 bases at J, with 15 bases in the middle. Germline-derived CDR1 and CDR2 are DFQATT and SNEGSKA (reference sequence). The CDR3 sequence is 14 residues long. CDR3 loop: CSAQDRVSTGELFF. The CDR3 nucleotides are TGCAGTGCACAGGACAGAGTGTCCACCGGGGAGCTGTTTTTT.

The chain joins TRBV7-8 to TRBJ1-5, with D unclear. Between the trimmed V and J ends, which lost 1 base and 4 bases, there was a span of 11 bases. Germline lookup yields CDR1 SGHVS and CDR2 FQNEAQ. This CDR3 is built from 15 residues. CDR3 region: CASSLGSSGNQPQHF. The CDR3 region has the DNA TGTGCCAGCAGCTTAGGATCCTCCGGGAATCAGCCCCAGCATTTT. The full variable domain, its missing parts supplied by reference TRBV7-8 and TRBJ1-5, is GAGVSQSPRYKVAKRGQDVALRCDPISGHVSLFWYQQALGQGPEFLTYFQNEAQLDKSGLPSDRFFAERPEGSVSTLKIQRTQQEDSAVYLCASSLGSSGNQPQHFGDGTRLSIL.

This clonotype was picked up a small number of times. The V call is TRBV7-3, the J call TRBJ2-1; no reliable D call. The CDR3 spans 13 residues. V dropped 0 bases and J dropped 8 bases, with 8 bases sitting between them. Germline V gives CDR1 SGHTA, CDR2 FQGTGA. The CDR3 DNA is TGTGCCAGCAGCTTAACGACGGTCGATGAGCAGTTCTTC. It encodes CASSLTTVDEQFF.

This clonotype was recorded a few times. The chain uses TRBV24-1 and TRBJ2-3; the D call may be TRBD1 or TRBD2 (6 bases each). The germline V and J ends were trimmed by 5 bases and 0 bases, with 14 bases remaining between them. The CDR3 is made up of 16 amino acids. Per germline, CDR1 KGHDR and CDR2 SFDVKD. CDR3: CATSGGGSSSTDTQYF. The CDR3, as DNA: TGTGCCACCAGTGGAGGGGGGTCCTCTAGCACAGATACGCAGTATTTT.

This clonotype was counted between two and nine times. V is TRBV27 and J is TRBJ1-1; 8 positions agree with TRBD1. Germline V CDR1 and CDR2: MNHEY, SMNVEV (reference sequence). This CDR3 is built from 14 residues. Unmatched junction bases numbered 6, after V lost 6 bases and J lost 3 bases. The CDR3 loop reads CASRPMTGDTEAFF. CDR3 sequence (DNA): TGTGCCAGCAGGCCGATGACAGGGGACACTGAAGCTTTCTTT.

The V call is TRBV7-2, the J call TRBJ2-1; TRBD2 matches 7 bases. V lost 5 bases to trimming and J lost 7 bases; unmatched junction nucleotides: 17. This CDR3 is built from 17 residues. In germline, CDR1 is SGHTA, CDR2 FQGNSA. This chain's CDR3 is CASSKLARTSLANEQFF. CDR3 DNA: TGTGCCAGCAGCAAATTGGCCCGGACTAGTTTAGCGAATGAGCAGTTCTTC. Full variable domain (missing parts from reference TRBV7-2 and TRBJ2-1): GAGVSQSPSNKVTEKGKDVELRCDPISGHTALYWYRQSLGQGLEFLIYFQGNSAPDKSGLPSDRFSAERTGGSVSTLTIQRTQQEDSAVYLCASSKLARTSLANEQFFGPGTRLTVL.

This clonotype has just a few counts. V is TRBV20-1 and J is TRBJ2-1, with 11 positions matching TRBD2. Germline V gives CDR1 DFQATT, CDR2 SNEGSKA (reference sequence). Germline trimming cut 6 bases from V and 4 bases from J; bases unmatched to any gene: 8. The CDR3 is 15 amino acids. CDR3 in DNA: TGCAGTGCAACCTCCGGGACTAGCGGTTACAATGAGCAGTTCTTC. Encoded protein: CSATSGTSGYNEQFF.

V is TRBV19 and J is TRBJ2-4; TRBD2 matches 8 bases. Unmatched junction bases numbered 7, after V lost 6 bases and J lost 9 bases. Germline CDR1 LNHDA, CDR2 SQIVND (reference sequence). CDR3 size: 13 residues. The CDR3: CASSEGLDGIQYF. As DNA, the CDR3 is TGTGCCAGTAGCGAGGGACTAGATGGCATTCAGTACTTC.